The 2 T cell receptor beta chains below all came from one sample that was sequenced in a study of T cell clonality in common variable immunodeficiency. The data were produced by immunoSEQ multiplex PCR, yet TCRdb's version contains in-frame clones alone and is incomplete. The sample presents 30,000 to 40,000 clones, none singletons. Sequencing input: peripheral blood mononuclear cells. Receptors originate from a person aged 18-69 years in good health.

Ten or more counts support this clone. The read ends 3 residues before the CDR3 terminus; that terminus is restored from the germline J gene. The chain uses TRBV2 and TRBJ2-7, with 9 bases lining up with TRBD1. Germline assignment: CDR1 SNHLY and CDR2 FYNNEI. The CDR3 runs to 13 residues. Unmatched junction bases numbered 6, after V lost 8 bases and J lost 4 bases. The DNA read from the CDR3 is TGTGCCAGCGCCGGGACAGGGACTTACGAG. Its translation: CASAGTGTYE. The full CDR3 protein reads CASAGTGTYEQYF.

This clone was counted between two and nine times. The sequence runs out 3 residues before the end of the CDR3; the remainder is reconstructed from the germline J gene. The V call is TRBV7-9, the J call TRBJ2-7; TRBD2 aligns across 8 bases. J gave up 4 bases and V 8 bases, and 10 bases lay outside the gene matches. This CDR3 is 14 amino acids long. CDR1 is SEHNR and CDR2 is FQNEAQ in the germline V gene (reference sequence). The CDR3: CASGVAGKGYEQYF. Incomplete CDR3 DNA: TGTGCCAGCGGCGTAGCGGGAAAGGGGTACGAG.